Below are 10 T cell receptor beta chains sequenced from a single sample in a study of blood T cells in healthy people across ages. Sample-barcoded 5' priming and a J-beta primer mix drove a second PCR of about 6 to 12 cycles. MiXCR, applied by TCRdb to the 5' RACE reads, yields one record per CDR3 protein. Seen here are approximately 960,000 distinct CDR3 sequences, almost 30% observed once, and the top ten hold about a tenth. The data were also submitted as part of a second study, on T cells of mothers and their children.

Sequencing was carried out using blood. The receptor source for this set is a woman aged 40 to 50 in good health.

CDR3 sequence reads: CASSPRLAGSSSYNEQFF. CDR3 DNA: TGTGCCAGCTCACCACGACTAGCGGGATCGAGCTCCTACAATGAGCAGTTCTTC. The V call is TRBV18, the J call TRBJ2-1, with TRBD2 matching over 11 bases. The CDR3 runs to 18 residues. CDR1 and CDR2 (germline): KGHSH, LQKENI. Unmatched junction bases numbered 5, after V lost 1 base and J lost 0 bases.

The sample holds many counts of this clonotype. The J gene is TRBJ2-7, the V gene TRBV28; the match to TRBD2 covers 14 bases. CDR3 length: 16 residues. CDR1 is MDHEN and CDR2 is SYDVKM in the germline V gene. The V and J ends lost 6 bases and 6 bases, in that order; junction bases with no gene match: 10. The CDR3 sequence is CASRAGLAGVAGEQYF. Written as DNA, the CDR3 is TGTGCCAGCAGGGCGGGACTAGCGGGGGTAGCGGGCGAGCAGTACTTC.

The CDR3 here is CASSYDTGLGQPQHF. CDR3 nucleotide sequence: TGTGCCAGCAGTTACGACACAGGGTTAGGACAGCCCCAGCATTTT. This chain uses TRBV12-3 or TRBV12-4 with TRBJ1-5; D perhaps matches TRBD1 (6 bases). CDR3 length equals 15 residues. Trimming removed 4 bases at V and 7 bases at J, with 17 bases between.

This chain uses TRBV11-2 with TRBJ1-1; tentative D call: TRBD1 (6 bases). V lost 5 bases and J lost 4, with 14 bases in between. Germline values: CDR1 SGHAT, CDR2 FQNNGV. The CDR3 contains 14 residues. CDR3 sequence (DNA): TGTGCCAGCAGCGAACAGGGAGGGAGCACTGAAGCTTTCTTT. Amino acid sequence: CASSEQGGSTEAFF. Drawing the rest from reference TRBV11-2 and TRBJ1-1, the complete variable domain is EAGVAQSPRYKIIEKRQSVAFWCNPISGHATLYWYQQILGQGPKLLIQFQNNGVVDDSQLPKDRFSAERLKGVDSTLKIQPAKLEDSAVYLCASSEQGGSTEAFFGQGTRLTVV.

This clonotype was counted only a few times. The chain recombines TRBV7-3 with TRBJ2-1; 7 nucleotides match TRBD2. The germline CDR1 and CDR2 sequences are SGHTA and FQGTGA. CDR3 length: 14 amino acids. After removal of 5 bases from V and 13 bases from J, the junction contained 14 bases not matched to a gene. The CDR3 nucleotides read TGTGCCAGCAGCGCCTCTCTCGCGGGGGTTCCACAGTTCTTC. It codes for CASSASLAGVPQFF. Full variable domain (remainder filled in from reference TRBV7-3 and TRBJ2-1): GAGVSQTPSNKVTEKGKYVELRCDPISGHTALYWYRQSLGQGPEFLIYFQGTGAADDSGLPNDRFFAVRPEGSVSTLKIQRTERGDSAVYLCASSASLAGVPQFFGPGTRLTVL.

The chain is built from TRBV10-3 and TRBJ1-1; TRBD1 matches at 9 bases. The CDR3 runs 14 residues. V shed 10 bases, J shed 1 base, and the junction held 7 bases outside the gene matches. The germline V gene has CDR1 ENHRY and CDR2 SYGVKD. CDR3 DNA sequence: TGTGCCACCGTACAGGGGGCAAAGAACACTGAAGCTTTCTTT. Protein sequence: CATVQGAKNTEAFF.

At least ten counts were recorded for this clonotype. The chain uses TRBV7-9 and TRBJ2-7; tentatively, D is TRBD1 or TRBD2 (6 bases each). V was pared by 5 bases and J by 0 bases, with 26 bases between. Germline V gene data show CDR1 as SEHNR and CDR2 as FQNEAQ (reference sequence). The CDR3 totals 19 residues. The CDR3 DNA is TGTGCCAGCAGCACCCAAACCTACGGGGGCCGCGGCGCCTCCTACGAGCAGTACTTC. Translating it yields CASSTQTYGGRGASYEQYF.

The rearrangement joins TRBV2 to TRBJ1-4, with 7 bases lining up with TRBD1. The V gene's germline CDR1 is SNHLY and CDR2 FYNNEI. V dropped 5 bases and J dropped 7; count of bases not matched to a gene: 16. This CDR3 comprises 17 residues. For the CDR3, the DNA is TGTGCCAGCAGTCTCCCCGCGGGAGGGGGCAATCGTGAAAAACTGTTTTTT. This gives the protein CASSLPAGGGNREKLFF.

The gene calls are TRBV9 and TRBJ2-1; D might be TRBD2 (6 bases). The length of the CDR3 is 15 residues. Trimming took 0 bases from V and 2 from J, leaving 9 bases between them. Germline loops: CDR1 SGDLS, CDR2 YYNGEE. The CDR3 is CASSVDGSTYNEQFF. The DNA for the CDR3 is TGTGCCAGCAGCGTAGACGGGAGTACCTACAATGAGCAGTTCTTC.

This clonotype was seen repeatedly, ten times or more. The chain recombines TRBV20-1 with TRBJ2-7, with D perhaps matching TRBD1 (5 bases). The germline V and J ends were trimmed by 4 bases and 4 bases, with 11 bases remaining between them. CDR1 is DFQATT and CDR2 is SNEGSKA in the germline V gene (reference sequence). The CDR3 runs to 12 residues. DNA for the CDR3: TGCAGTGCTATTCCAGGGCAGTACGAGCAGTACTTC. It translates to CSAIPGQYEQYF.